Each of the 17 T cell receptor beta chains below was sequenced from the same sample in a study of cytomegalovirus exposure and HLA in healthy donors. This PCR relied on a set of 60 Vbeta primers and 13 Jbeta primers. TCRdb's copy holds only in-frame clones and misses some; the assay was immunoSEQ multiplex PCR. Here the sample spans 150,000 to 200,000 clones, approximately 84% being singletons. Sequenced input: PBMCs. These receptors all stem from a man in his late teens or twenties in good health and CMV-seronegative.

This rearrangement joins TRBV29-1 to TRBJ1-1; possibly TRBD1 for D (6 bases). CDR3 length: 12 amino acids. V dropped 6 bases and J dropped 2 bases, with 10 bases sitting between them. Germline lookup yields CDR1 SQVTM and CDR2 ANQGSEA. The CDR3 DNA is TGCAGCGTGGGGACACCTAACACTGAAGCTTTCTTT. Translation: CSVGTPNTEAFF.

This clone occurred a few times. J is TRBJ2-1 and V is TRBV14, with D possibly matching TRBD2 (5 bases). Germline V CDR1 and CDR2: SGHDN, FVKESK. The CDR3 is 16 residues long. Trimming cost V 0 bases and J 6 bases, with 15 bases left between them. Here the CDR3 reads CASSQDRGNLGNEQFF. The CDR3 DNA reads TGTGCCAGCAGCCAAGATCGAGGGAACTTGGGCAATGAGCAGTTCTTC.

This rearrangement joins TRBV5-4 to TRBJ2-1; 12 bases agree with TRBD2. Germline CDR1 is SGHNT and CDR2 is YYREEE (reference sequence). The CDR3 is 17 amino acids. The V gene end was trimmed by 2 bases and the J gene end by 7 bases; junction bases not matched to a gene: 10. CDR3 sequence reads: CASSFTLAGGPRNEQFF. The CDR3 bases are TGTGCCAGCAGCTTCACCCTAGCGGGGGGGCCGAGGAATGAGCAGTTCTTC.

The V and J genes are TRBV6-5 and TRBJ2-5, with a possible D match to TRBD1 (7 bases). The CDR3 runs to 14 residues. Germline assignment: CDR1 MNHEY and CDR2 SVGAGI. Trimming removed 6 bases from V and 5 bases from J, with 16 bases in between. The DNA of the CDR3 is TGTGCCAGCAGCCCAGGAGGGGGCCTTGAGACCCAGTACTTC. Translating gives CASSPGGGLETQYF.

The chain uses TRBV5-8 and TRBJ2-7, with D perhaps matching TRBD1 (6 bases). Germline V gene sequence: CDR1 SGHTS, CDR2 YDEGEE. The CDR3 contains 14 residues. V shed 4 bases and J shed 2 bases, with 13 bases lying between them. In DNA form, the CDR3 reads TGTGCCAGCAGCAGGGGGTTTGGGGCCTACGAGCAGTACTTC. Its translation is CASSRGFGAYEQYF.

This chain uses TRBV5-1 with TRBJ2-1; TRBD2 might be the D (6 bases). CDR3 length: 13 residues. From germline, CDR1 is SGHRS and CDR2 YFSETQ. The V end lost 5 bases, the J end lost 6 bases, and 12 bases lay between the germline ends. CDR3 in amino acids: CASRLAATNEQFF. CDR3 sequence (DNA): TGCGCCAGCAGACTAGCCGCCACCAATGAGCAGTTCTTC.

The V and J genes are TRBV6-5 and TRBJ2-2; D unresolved. From germline, CDR1 is MNHEY and CDR2 SVGAGI. This CDR3 spans 15 amino acids. V lost 2 bases and J 9 bases, leaving 16 bases between the germline ends. The DNA of the CDR3 is TGTGCCAGCAGTTACGGTCGATGGGCCCTCCGGGAGCTGTTTTTT. Its protein is CASSYGRWALRELFF.

The chain combines TRBV11-3 with TRBJ2-7; 9 bases agree with TRBD2. CDR3 length: 14 amino acids. The germline CDR1 and CDR2 sequences are SGHNT and YENEEA. Trimming took 1 base from V and 3 from J; bases not matched to a gene: 1. CDR3 DNA sequence: TGTGCCAGCAGCTTAGGACTAGCGGACTACGAGCAGTACTTC. It yields the protein CASSLGLADYEQYF.

This clone was seen just once. The chain uses TRBV7-3 and TRBJ2-5; tentative D call: TRBD1 (6 bases). This CDR3 comprises 13 residues. Germline V gives CDR1 SGHTA, CDR2 FQGTGA. V was cut by 5 bases and J by 5 bases, with 12 bases left in between. The chain's CDR3 is CASSPGTSETQYF. The CDR3 region has the DNA TGTGCCAGCAGCCCTGGGACATCGGAGACCCAGTACTTC.

The genes are TRBV28 and TRBJ2-7; no reliable D call. There are 14 residues in the CDR3. V was clipped by 7 bases and J by 4 bases, with 17 bases between them. The germline gives CDR1 MDHEN, CDR2 SYDVKM. Here the CDR3 DNA reads TGTGCCAGCACTTCCCGGCCCCCCGGGTACGAGCAGTACTTC. The encoded protein is CASTSRPPGYEQYF.

The chain links TRBV6-4 to TRBJ1-1, with D maybe TRBD1 (5 bases). Germline CDR1 is MRHNA and CDR2 is SNTAGT. The CDR3 totals 15 residues. V lost 4 bases and J 4 bases, leaving 16 bases between the germline ends. CDR3 protein: CASSVYGAPSTEAFF. The CDR3 bases are TGTGCCAGCAGTGTATATGGGGCGCCCAGCACTGAAGCTTTCTTT.

The chain recombines TRBV10-3 with TRBJ2-2, with D possibly TRBD2 on 5 matching bases. V lost 6 bases to trimming and J lost 3 bases, with 11 bases between them. This CDR3 region has 14 residues. Germline lookup yields CDR1 ENHRY and CDR2 SYGVKD. CDR3 loop: CAISKGRDTGELFF. The CDR3 DNA follows: TGTGCCATCAGCAAAGGGCGGGACACCGGGGAGCTGTTTTTT.

This clone was seen only once. The chain couples TRBV23-1 to TRBJ1-5; TRBD1 matches 7 bases. TRBV23-1 is an ORF, with its function uncertain. The CDR3 runs to 18 residues. The J segment lost 0 bases and the V segment lost 4 bases, leaving 12 bases of the junction unmatched. The CDR3 is CASSRCTGAINSNQPQHF. In DNA form, the CDR3 reads TGCGCCAGCAGTCGTTGCACAGGGGCGATTAATAGCAATCAGCCCCAGCATTTT.

The rearrangement joins TRBV15 to TRBJ2-2; 9 bases are a match to TRBD1. The germline V gene has CDR1 LNHNV and CDR2 YYDKDF (reference sequence). There are 16 residues in the CDR3. The V gene end was trimmed by 6 bases and the J gene end by 5 bases; junction bases not matched to a gene: 10. The CDR3 loop reads CATRGNRGHRTGELFF. In DNA form, the CDR3 reads TGTGCCACCAGGGGAAACAGGGGGCATCGGACCGGGGAGCTGTTTTTT.

V and J are TRBV12-5 and TRBJ2-7; D is unclear. CDR3 length equals 16 residues. V was clipped by 1 base and J by 4 bases, with 17 bases between them. Germline loops: CDR1 LGHNT, CDR2 FRNRAP. CDR3 sequence: CASGLDLRGVAYEQYF. Written as DNA, the CDR3 is TGTGCTAGTGGTTTGGACCTTCGAGGTGTTGCGTACGAGCAGTACTTC.

This chain links TRBV7-2 with TRBJ2-7, with TRBD1 matching over 8 bases. The CDR3 is made up of 16 amino acids. The germline gives CDR1 SGHTA, CDR2 FQGNSA. With 3 bases clipped from V and 1 base from J, the junction kept 8 bases outside the gene matches. CDR3: CASSFTTGTGSYEQYF. The CDR3 region has the DNA TGTGCCAGCAGCTTTACGACAGGGACAGGTTCCTACGAGCAGTACTTC.

The rearrangement uses TRBV6-6 and TRBJ1-1; the D gene is possibly TRBD1 (5 bases). Germline loops: CDR1 MNHNY, CDR2 SVGAGI (reference sequence). V lost 5 bases to trimming and J lost 4 bases, with 17 bases between them. This CDR3 is 15 amino acids long. CDR3 bases: TGTGCCAGCAGTGACACAGGATGGAGGGGCACTGAAGCTTTCTTT. It yields the protein CASSDTGWRGTEAFF.